A single sample gave rise to the 20 T cell receptor beta chains below, sequenced in a study of control samples from healthy donors and cancer patients. Clones were sequenced by immunoSEQ multiplex PCR, and TCRdb holds only the in-frame ones, with some missing. The repertoire has about 140,000 clones, more than 90% of them found once; the top ten carry approximately 3.2%. Sequenced: blood. These receptors came from a man aged 25-45 years in good health.

This clone was seen once. The chain is built from TRBV4-1 and TRBJ1-1; 7 bases fit TRBD1. The CDR3 runs to 15 residues. After removal of 2 bases from V and 1 base from J, the junction contained 4 bases not matched to a gene. Germline-derived CDR1 and CDR2 are MGHRA and YSYEKL. The CDR3 nucleotides read TGCGCCAGCAGCCAACCGGGACAGACGAACACTGAAGCTTTCTTT. Protein sequence: CASSQPGQTNTEAFF.

This chain connects TRBV4-2 to TRBJ2-7, with D possibly being TRBD1 (6 bases). Germline lookup yields CDR1 LGHNA and CDR2 YNFKEQ. V lost 0 bases and J 2 bases, leaving 11 bases between the germline ends. The CDR3 extends over 15 amino acids. DNA for the CDR3: TGTGCCAGCAGCCAAGAAGGACAGACGACCTACGAGCAGTACTTC. This sequence encodes CASSQEGQTTYEQYF.

The CDR3 reads CASSRLHEGADSPLHF. As DNA, the CDR3 is TGTGCCAGCAGTAGGCTCCACGAGGGGGCTGATTCACCCCTCCACTTT. The rearrangement uses TRBV6-6 and TRBJ1-6; the match to TRBD1 covers 7 bases. CDR1 is MNHNY, CDR2 SVGAGI, per germline (reference sequence). J was trimmed by 8 bases and V by 5 bases; bases with no gene match: 12. The CDR3 has 16 amino acids.

The V gene is TRBV5-5, the J gene TRBJ2-7; TRBD1 aligns across 9 bases. Per germline, CDR1 SGHKS and CDR2 YYEKEE (reference sequence). The CDR3 totals 15 residues. The trim removed 5 bases at V and 2 bases at J, leaving 8 bases unmatched. CDR3: CASRIGDRATYEQYF. The CDR3 DNA is TGTGCCAGCAGAATAGGGGACAGGGCAACCTACGAGCAGTACTTC.

This clone was seen just once. The chain uses TRBV5-1 and TRBJ2-3, with TRBD2 identical over 12 bases. This CDR3 region has 16 residues. Looked up from germline, CDR1 is SGHRS and CDR2 is YFSETQ. V was pared by 2 bases and J by 4 bases, with 5 bases of the junction left unmatched. The CDR3 nucleotides are TGCGCCAGCAGCTTCGGGACTAGCGGGTCCTCAGATACGCAGTATTTT. This codes for CASSFGTSGSSDTQYF.

This chain uses TRBV28 with TRBJ2-7; possibly TRBD1 for D (6 bases). Per germline, CDR1 MDHEN and CDR2 SYDVKM. This CDR3 region has 15 residues. Trimming shortened V by 2 bases and J by 4 bases, and 15 bases separated the two germline ends. The CDR3 region has the DNA TGTGCCAGCAGTTTACCAGGGGCCAAGAATTACGAGCAGTACTTC. The encoded protein is CASSLPGAKNYEQYF.

This clone was detected only once. The chain combines TRBV5-1 with TRBJ1-2, with TRBD1 matching 10 bases. V trimming: 4 bases; J trimming: 5 bases; junction bases outside the gene matches: 8. This CDR3 comprises 15 residues. From germline, CDR1 is SGHRS and CDR2 YFSETQ. Here the CDR3 reads CASSVGQGLAYGYTF. CDR3 coding DNA: TGCGCCAGCAGCGTGGGACAGGGGTTGGCTTATGGCTACACCTTC.

The CDR3 nucleotides are TGTGCCAGCAGCTTGCTCAGGGGGGCTGAAGCTTTCTTT. Translated, it gives CASSLLRGAEAFF. The chain combines TRBV5-4 with TRBJ1-1; the match to TRBD1 covers 7 bases. V lost 1 base and J lost 6; bases outside the gene matches: 3. Looked up from germline, CDR1 is SGHNT and CDR2 is YYREEE (reference sequence). CDR3 length equals 13 residues.

This sequence joins TRBV27 and TRBJ1-6, with D possibly being TRBD1 (6 bases). Trimming took off 2 bases at V and 0 bases at J, with 17 bases between the two ends. Germline V gene lookup returns CDR1 MNHEY and CDR2 SMNVEV (reference sequence). The CDR3 consists of 19 residues. CDR3 protein: CASSLRGAGTSSYNSPLHF. The CDR3 coding sequence is TGTGCCAGCAGTTTAAGGGGGGCAGGAACGAGCTCCTATAATTCACCCCTCCACTTT.

The chain has TRBV27 and TRBJ2-7; D gene ambiguous. Per germline, CDR1 MNHEY and CDR2 SMNVEV (reference sequence). The V gene lost 3 bases and the J gene lost 2 bases, with 8 bases spanning the gap. The CDR3 is made up of 13 amino acids. The CDR3 reads CASSLLETYEQYF. The DNA of the CDR3 is TGTGCCAGCAGTTTGCTGGAGACCTACGAGCAGTACTTC.

The rearrangement uses TRBV7-9 and TRBJ2-7; TRBD2 agrees at 12 bases. The CDR3 contains 15 residues. V lost 5 bases, J lost 0 bases, and 2 bases stayed unmatched. The germline gives CDR1 SEHNR, CDR2 FQNEAQ (reference sequence). The CDR3 is CASSTSGGISYEQYF. For the CDR3, the DNA is TGTGCCAGCAGCACTAGCGGGGGGATCTCCTACGAGCAGTACTTC.

J is TRBJ2-2 and V is TRBV10-2; 8 bases agree with TRBD2. The germline V gene has CDR1 WSHSY and CDR2 SAAADI. With 8 bases clipped from V and 0 bases from J, the junction kept 5 bases outside the gene matches. This CDR3 is 15 amino acids long. This CDR3 is CASLGGAANTGELFF. CDR3 nucleotides: TGCGCCAGCCTCGGGGGGGCCGCGAACACCGGGGAGCTGTTTTTT.

This rearrangement joins TRBV18 to TRBJ2-3; D is unresolved. The CDR3 contains 12 residues. The V gene's germline CDR1 is KGHSH and CDR2 LQKENI. Trimming shortened V by 1 base and J by 4 bases, and 3 bases separated the two germline ends. The CDR3 nucleotides read TGTGCCAGCTCACCACAGGCAGATACGCAGTATTTT. Its translation is CASSPQADTQYF.

The chain uses TRBV7-8 and TRBJ2-7, with TRBD1 as a possible D gene (6 bases). Germline V lookup: CDR1 SGHVS, CDR2 FQNEAQ. The CDR3 loop spans 13 amino acids. V dropped 3 bases and J dropped 1 base, with 7 bases sitting between them. CDR3 sequence reads: CASSFGQSYEQYF. In DNA, the CDR3 is TGTGCCAGCAGCTTCGGACAGTCCTACGAGCAGTACTTC. Variable domain in full (rest from reference TRBV7-8 and TRBJ2-7): GAGVSQSPRYKVAKRGQDVALRCDPISGHVSLFWYQQALGQGPEFLTYFQNEAQLDKSGLPSDRFFAERPEGSVSTLKIQRTQQEDSAVYLCASSFGQSYEQYFGPGTRLTVT.

The chain uses TRBV5-1 and TRBJ1-2; no clear D gene. The V and J ends lost 3 bases and 6 bases respectively, with 9 bases between them. The CDR3 runs to 12 residues. Germline CDR1 reads SGHRS; CDR2 reads YFSETQ. Here the CDR3 reads CASSSDGDGYTF. The CDR3 region has the DNA TGCGCCAGCAGCTCGGACGGAGATGGCTACACCTTC. The whole variable domain, remainder taken from reference TRBV5-1 and TRBJ1-2, is KAGVTQTPRYLIKTRGQQVTLSCSPISGHRSVSWYQQTPGQGLQFLFEYFSETQRNKGNFPGRFSGRQFSNSRSEMNVSTLELGDSALYLCASSSDGDGYTFGSGTRLTVV.

This clone appeared a few times. The chain uses TRBV28 and TRBJ1-4; 7 bases fit TRBD1. CDR1 and CDR2 (germline): MDHEN, SYDVKM. V shed 10 bases, J shed 2 bases, and the junction held 19 bases outside the gene matches. There are 18 residues in the CDR3. DNA for the CDR3: TGTGCCACCATAGGTCCCCAGGGGGTTTATGGGACTAATGAAAAACTGTTTTTT. This translates into CATIGPQGVYGTNEKLFF.

The chain joins TRBV12-3 or TRBV12-4 to TRBJ1-5; a weak D match, TRBD1 (5 bases). The CDR3 runs 13 residues. V lost 5 bases, J lost 4 bases, and 9 bases lay in between. DNA of the CDR3: TGTGCCAGCAGTCGGGACGGGAATCAGCCCCAGCATTTT. Translating gives CASSRDGNQPQHF.

The rearrangement joins TRBV24-1 to TRBJ2-7, with 8 bases matching TRBD1. This CDR3 comprises 15 residues. Germline CDR1 reads KGHDR; CDR2 reads SFDVKD. Trimming cost V 3 bases and J 1 base; bases outside gene matches: 4. The CDR3 reads CATSDRQGTSYEQYF. Written as DNA, the CDR3 is TGTGCCACCAGTGATCGACAGGGGACGTCCTACGAGCAGTACTTC.

The rearrangement joins TRBV2 to TRBJ1-5; D is unresolved. CDR3 length: 14 amino acids. Germline V lookup: CDR1 SNHLY, CDR2 FYNNEI. The V gene lost 3 bases and the J gene lost 0 bases, with 6 bases spanning the gap. The CDR3 region is CASSDGDSNQPQHF. The CDR3 region has the DNA TGTGCCAGCAGTGACGGAGATAGCAATCAGCCCCAGCATTTT. Filled out from reference TRBV2 and TRBJ1-5, the complete variable domain reads EPEVTQTPSHQVTQMGQEVILRCVPISNHLYFYWYRQILGQKVEFLVSFYNNEISEKSEIFDDQFSVERPDGSNFTLKIRSTKLEDSAMYFCASSDGDSNQPQHFGDGTRLSIL.

This clone was counted a single time. CDR3 region: CAWSVLGDEQFF. CDR3 nucleotide sequence: TGTGCCTGGAGTGTACTAGGGGATGAGCAGTTCTTC. V and J are TRBV30 and TRBJ2-1; D is possibly TRBD1 or TRBD2 (5 bases each). Germline V gives CDR1 GTSNPN, CDR2 SVGIG (reference sequence). CDR3 length: 12 residues. V shed 0 bases and J shed 8 bases, with 8 bases lying between them.